A single TCR beta chain is shown here with its context. The target of this receptor is not known. In light of the paper, this sample's time point label describes: chronic-phase CML before TKI therapy (screening/day 1). Roughly 17 CML patients made up the patient cohort, and matched post-remission samples were retrieved for a subset of those patients. The data originate from a study of alternative splicing in chronic myeloid leukemia remission (dated by TCRdb to 2018 to 2020). General notes on the study: RNA sequencing was used to profile peripheral blood obtained from chronic-phase CML patients at diagnosis and at remission, and the resulting profiles were compared with those of healthy donors. The RESIST (imatinib), ENESTxtnd (nilotinib) and PINNACLE (nilotinib plus pegylated interferon) trials supplied eight or nine diagnostic specimens along with matched remission specimens. Median ages of 54 years at diagnosis, 56 at remission and roughly 39 for healthy controls were recorded. Trial diagnostic specimens were total leukocytes from peripheral blood collected in EDTA. The French Persistem study contributed nine CML samples, of which seven were diagnostic and two were matched remission samples. Female/male counts were 11/5 for diagnosis samples, 8/3 for remission samples and 2/4 for controls. Trizol was used to extract total RNA from peripheral blood mononuclear cells of diagnosis, remission and control samples.

Library preparation used bulk RNA-seq. The TruSeq Stranded RNA sample prep kit was used to generate libraries of poly-A-enriched mRNA from an input of approximately 0.94 ug total RNA. Every sample was sequenced in triplicate, with paired-end sequencing run on a HiSeq 2500. A read length of 125 nucleotides per mate was used for RNA-seq. On the authors' methods: Reads were trimmed and aligned to hg38 using STAR v2.7, and quality control was done with FASTQC, RSeQC and multiqc. Salmon 0.14.1 was used to quantify gene expression levels as transcripts per million (TPM). Principal component analysis suggested that transcriptomic profiles were not driven by trial, library batch, sequencing batch, treatment regimen or sex. The reads, reprocessed by TCRdb, yield one row per CDR3 protein sequence and no DNA. TCRdb's processing, not the study's, gives the V and J calls here. The sample data list hundreds of distinct CDR3 sequences, and around 98% of these were observed just once. Of the sample, 3.5% to 4% falls within the top ten clones.

Summary of the overall study and its limitations: Blood cell composition varied strongly between timepoints, moving from enrichment of myeloid progenitors at diagnosis to enrichment of mature lymphoid cells at remission. At remission, blood cell composition was found to be reconfigured to resemble that of lymphoid cell-enriched normal controls.

This specimen consisted of PBMCs or total blood leukocytes (not recorded which), obtained at diagnosis. The clonotype originates from an adult with chronic myeloid leukemia.

CDR3 reads: CASSLAREVNYEQYF. The rearrangement joined TRBV7-2 to TRBJ2-7; the TCRdb D gene call, TRBD2, has no DNA to confirm it. CDR1 and CDR2 were assigned from the germline V gene as SGHTA and FQGNSA. The CDR3 numbers 15 residues from cysteine through phenylalanine. The DNA is unrecorded.